This passage covers 17 T cell receptor beta chains from one sample sequenced in a study of identical twins (dated by TCRdb to 2015 to 2016). Library generation was performed with 5' RACE. Sequencing instrument: Illumina HiSeq 2000. TCRdb handled the public reads itself, with Q25 trimming in fastp and clone calling in MiXCR, and kept productive beta chains. Entries are consolidated by CDR3 protein sequence, retaining the most common genes and DNA. This sample lists some 710,000 distinct CDR3 sequences; roughly 6% were detected once. Under 2% of the sample belongs to the ten largest clones. Sequencing was performed on naive T cells sorted from blood. The sample's cell subset or site label, decoded: cells isolated with a human naive T-cell isolation kit. The receptors were sampled from a man younger than 35 in good health.

The rearrangement uses TRBV20-1 and TRBJ2-3; 7 nucleotides agree with TRBD1. The CDR3 loop spans 13 amino acids. V trimming: 6 bases; J trimming: 5 bases; junction bases outside the gene matches: 8. The V gene's germline CDR1 is DFQATT and CDR2 SNEGSKA (reference sequence). The CDR3 region has the DNA TGCAGTGCGGGGGACAGCAAAGGAGATACGCAGTATTTT. Amino acid sequence: CSAGDSKGDTQYF.

Comment on this clonotype: With a much larger clone just one base away, this may be a read error. A read error is likely, as this CDR3 ends without the conserved phenylalanine or tryptophan. The chain is built from TRBV27 and TRBJ1-5; no clear D gene. The V and J ends lost 8 bases and 0 bases respectively, with 17 bases between them. This CDR3 comprises 16 residues. Per germline, CDR1 MNHEY and CDR2 SMNVEV (reference sequence). The CDR3 nucleotides are TGTGCCAGCTCGATCAACAGTCCTTATAGCAATCAGCCCCAGCATTCT. Translation gives CASSINSPYSNQPQHS.

This clonotype came up many times. The rearrangement joins TRBV5-1 to TRBJ2-7, with 9 bases matching TRBD2. This CDR3 has 14 residues. Germline CDR1 reads SGHRS; CDR2 reads YFSETQ. The ends lost 0 bases at V and 5 bases at J; junction bases unmatched: 3. The CDR3, as DNA: TGCGCCAGCAGCTTGGAGGCTAGCGGGAACGAGCAGTACTTC. Translated, it gives CASSLEASGNEQYF.

J is TRBJ2-5 and V is TRBV4-2, with D perhaps TRBD1 (5 bases). V was trimmed by 0 bases and J by 3 bases, leaving 17 bases between them. Germline V gene lookup returns CDR1 LGHNA and CDR2 YNFKEQ. The CDR3 has 17 amino acids. CDR3 bases: TGTGCCAGCAGCCAAGATGCCCTTCTTGGGGCGGAAGAGACCCAGTACTTC. Protein sequence: CASSQDALLGAEETQYF.

At least ten counts were recorded for this clonotype. The chain recombines TRBV29-1 with TRBJ1-4; 7 bases are shared with TRBD1. J was trimmed by 6 bases and V by 4 bases; bases with no gene match: 11. This CDR3 is built from 15 residues. Per germline, CDR1 SQVTM and CDR2 ANQGSEA. The CDR3 loop is CSVAKRVGTDEKLFF. In DNA, the CDR3 is TGCAGCGTTGCGAAACGCGTGGGGACAGATGAAAAACTGTTTTTT.

This clonotype was seen more than once but under ten times. J is TRBJ2-2 and V is TRBV3-1; no firm D call. The CDR3 has 15 residues. The ends were cut back, 1 base at V and 3 bases at J, with 9 bases in the middle. The germline CDR1 and CDR2 sequences are LGHDT and YNNKEL (reference sequence). The CDR3 region is CASSQVDFYTGELFF. The CDR3 DNA follows: TGTGCCAGCAGCCAAGTCGATTTCTACACCGGGGAGCTGTTTTTT. The complete variable domain, with remaining parts taken from reference TRBV3-1 and TRBJ2-2, reads DTAVSQTPKYLVTQMGNDKSIKCEQNLGHDTMYWYKQDSKKFLKIMFSYNNKELIINETVPNRFSPKSPDKAHLNLHINSLELGDSAVYFCASSQVDFYTGELFFGEGSRLTVL.

This clonotype was seen more than once but under ten times. The chain couples TRBV20-1 to TRBJ2-7, with TRBD1 as a possible D gene (6 bases). Germline assignment: CDR1 DFQATT and CDR2 SNEGSKA (reference sequence). The CDR3 covers 15 residues. V was pared by 1 base and J by 3 bases, with 16 bases between. The CDR3 protein is CSARVPRGLGYEQYF. CDR3 DNA: TGCAGTGCTAGAGTACCCAGGGGCCTTGGCTACGAGCAGTACTTC.

This clonotype was seen ten or more times. In nucleotides, the CDR3 is TGTGCCAGCAGTGAAAGTCAGGTTGGAGCGCATGGTGAAAAACTGTTTTTT. It yields the protein CASSESQVGAHGEKLFF. The chain combines TRBV6-1 with TRBJ1-4; D is undetermined. The V end lost 2 bases, the J end lost 7 bases, and 20 bases lay between the germline ends. The CDR3 is made up of 17 amino acids. Germline CDR1 and CDR2: MNHNS and SASEGT.

The chain combines TRBV12-5 with TRBJ2-3, with TRBD2 as a possible D gene (6 bases). CDR1 is LGHNT and CDR2 is FRNRAP in the germline V gene. The CDR3 covers 15 residues. V was shortened by 5 bases and J by 0 bases, with 12 bases between the two germline ends. The CDR3 DNA sequence: TGTGCTAGTGGTCCGTCCGGGACTAGCACAGATACGCAGTATTTT. Amino acid sequence: CASGPSGTSTDTQYF. The full variable domain, with the rest looked up from reference TRBV12-5 and TRBJ2-3, is DARVTQTPRHKVTEMGQEVTMRCQPILGHNTVFWYRQTMMQGLELLAYFRNRAPLDDSGMPKDRFSAEMPDATLATLKIQPSEPRDSAVYFCASGPSGTSTDTQYFGPGTRLTVL.

There are many counts of this clonotype. The gene calls are TRBV6-2 or TRBV6-3 and TRBJ1-1; no firm D call. CDR1 is MNHEY and CDR2 is SVGEGT in the germline V gene. The CDR3 runs 15 residues. Trimming stripped 2 bases from V and 0 bases from J, with 10 bases between. CDR3 coding DNA: TGTGCCAGCAGTTACCCGGGCAAGCTGAACACTGAAGCTTTCTTT. Its protein product is CASSYPGKLNTEAFF.

This clonotype has a handful of counts. The V gene is TRBV6-1, the J gene TRBJ1-1, with TRBD1 identical over 7 bases. The germline gives CDR1 MNHNS, CDR2 SASEGT. Trimming cost V 5 bases and J 0 bases; bases outside gene matches: 9. The CDR3 covers 16 residues. Here the CDR3 DNA reads TGTGCCAGCAGTCCACGACAGGGTGATATGAACACTGAAGCTTTCTTT. This gives the protein CASSPRQGDMNTEAFF.

This clonotype was recorded at least ten times. This rearrangement joins TRBV5-1 to TRBJ1-1; 7 nucleotides line up with TRBD1. Per germline, CDR1 SGHRS and CDR2 YFSETQ. V was pared by 3 bases and J by 7 bases, with 12 bases of the junction left unmatched. This CDR3 comprises 15 residues. Here the CDR3 reads CASSSEAGTVYEAFF. The CDR3 DNA sequence: TGCGCCAGCAGCTCTGAAGCCGGGACAGTTTATGAAGCTTTCTTT. The whole variable domain, filled in from reference TRBV5-1 and TRBJ1-1, reads KAGVTQTPRYLIKTRGQQVTLSCSPISGHRSVSWYQQTPGQGLQFLFEYFSETQRNKGNFPGRFSGRQFSNSRSEMNVSTLELGDSALYLCASSSEAGTVYEAFFGQGTRLTVV.

The chain has TRBV7-6 and TRBJ2-5; D not resolved. The CDR3 is 14 residues long. Germline V gene sequence: CDR1 SGHVS, CDR2 FNYEAQ. The germline V and J ends were trimmed by 1 base and 1 base, with 7 bases remaining between them. The CDR3: CASSLDVAQETQYF. As DNA, the CDR3 is TGTGCCAGCAGCTTAGACGTAGCCCAAGAGACCCAGTACTTC.

V gene TRBV6-1 combines with J gene TRBJ2-1, with TRBD2 as a possible D gene (5 bases). CDR3 size: 14 residues. Trimming took off 11 bases at V and 2 bases at J, with 16 bases between the two ends. Germline assignment: CDR1 MNHNS and CDR2 SASEGT. CDR3 in DNA: TGTGCCGTCGAACTACCCGGGGCCTACAATGAGCAGTTCTTC. It is translated as CAVELPGAYNEQFF.

The sample holds a few counts of this clonotype. This chain connects TRBV5-1 to TRBJ2-7; the D is unclear. The germline V gene has CDR1 SGHRS and CDR2 YFSETQ. CDR3 length: 11 amino acids. Trimming stripped 5 bases from V and 6 bases from J, with 9 bases between. CDR3 residues: CASRISTEQYF. The CDR3 DNA reads TGCGCCAGCAGAATCTCTACCGAGCAGTACTTC. The whole variable domain, remainder taken from reference TRBV5-1 and TRBJ2-7, is KAGVTQTPRYLIKTRGQQVTLSCSPISGHRSVSWYQQTPGQGLQFLFEYFSETQRNKGNFPGRFSGRQFSNSRSEMNVSTLELGDSALYLCASRISTEQYFGPGTRLTVT.

This clonotype has at least ten counts. The CDR3 DNA is TGCGCCAGCAGCCCACAGGGATCCGGGGAGCTGTTTTTT. This gives the protein CASSPQGSGELFF. The chain links TRBV5-1 to TRBJ2-2; tentative D call: TRBD1 (6 bases). V lost 4 bases to trimming and J lost 6 bases, with 10 bases between them. CDR1 SGHRS and CDR2 YFSETQ come from the germline V gene. The CDR3 contains 13 residues.

This clonotype was counted ten times or more. The chain recombines TRBV11-2 with TRBJ2-5, with 11 bases that match TRBD2. CDR3 size: 15 residues. Trimming removed 4 bases from V and 2 bases from J; junction bases left unmatched: 3. Germline V gene sequence: CDR1 SGHAT, CDR2 FQNNGV. CDR3 residues: CASSYGTSGQETQYF. The CDR3, as DNA: TGTGCCAGCAGCTACGGGACTAGCGGTCAAGAGACCCAGTACTTC.